Below are 12 T cell receptor beta chains sequenced from a single sample in a study of blood T cells in healthy people across ages. The use of a sample-barcoded 5' primer and a J-beta primer mix characterized a second PCR of roughly 7 to 11 cycles. Via MiXCR, TCRdb re-called the 5' RACE reads, giving one row per CDR3 protein. This table has hundreds of thousands of distinct CDR3 sequences, roughly 43% appearing once. The source material was blood. The source of these receptors is a woman between 55 and 75 years old in good health.

V and J are TRBV27 and TRBJ2-3, with D unresolved. V lost 3 bases, J lost 1 base, and 8 bases lay in between. There are 14 residues in the CDR3. Germline assignment: CDR1 MNHEY and CDR2 SMNVEV (reference sequence). CDR3 in amino acids: CASSFRVGTDTQYF. The DNA for the CDR3 is TGTGCCAGCAGTTTTAGGGTGGGCACAGATACGCAGTATTTT.

This clonotype has a handful of counts. V and J are TRBV5-1 and TRBJ2-1; TRBD1 aligns across 7 bases. This CDR3 contains 15 residues. Germline trimming cut 0 bases from V and 3 bases from J; bases unmatched to any gene: 3. Germline V gene lookup returns CDR1 SGHRS and CDR2 YFSETQ. The CDR3 nucleotides are TGCGCCAGCAGCTTGGCGACAGGGAGCTACAATGAGCAGTTCTTC. This gives the protein CASSLATGSYNEQFF. Filled out from reference TRBV5-1 and TRBJ2-1, the complete variable domain reads KAGVTQTPRYLIKTRGQQVTLSCSPISGHRSVSWYQQTPGQGLQFLFEYFSETQRNKGNFPGRFSGRQFSNSRSEMNVSTLELGDSALYLCASSLATGSYNEQFFGPGTRLTVL.

Concerning this clonotype: Compared with germline, one end of the junction differs, possibly owing to a read error. This chain uses TRBV6-5 with TRBJ1-2, with TRBD1 identical over 10 bases. This CDR3 has 16 amino acids. CDR1 is MNHEY and CDR2 is SVGAGI in the germline V gene. CDR3 in DNA: TGTGCCAGCAGATACTCGAGGACAGGGGGTGGCTATGGCTACACCTTC. Protein: CASRYSRTGGGYGYTF.

The chain joins TRBV7-3 to TRBJ2-1; tentatively, D is TRBD1 or TRBD2 (5 bases each). The germline gives CDR1 SGHTA, CDR2 FQGTGA. V was pared by 7 bases and J by 7 bases, with 17 bases between. CDR3 size: 14 residues. The CDR3 nucleotides are TGTGCCAGCACACGGGACCCCGAAGGTAATGAGCAGTTCTTC. This encodes CASTRDPEGNEQFF. Looking up the rest from reference TRBV7-3 and TRBJ2-1 gives the full variable domain: GAGVSQTPSNKVTEKGKYVELRCDPISGHTALYWYRQSLGQGPEFLIYFQGTGAADDSGLPNDRFFAVRPEGSVSTLKIQRTERGDSAVYLCASTRDPEGNEQFFGPGTRLTVL.

This clonotype turned up a few times. The chain recombines TRBV18 with TRBJ1-1; D is perhaps TRBD1 (5 bases). This CDR3 is built from 14 residues. Germline V gives CDR1 KGHSH, CDR2 LQKENI. V was shortened by 2 bases and J by 5 bases, with 12 bases between the two germline ends. The CDR3 nucleotides are TGTGCCAGCTCACCAAGGTATGGGGGGACTGAAGCTTTCTTT. It specifies CASSPRYGGTEAFF.

This clonotype was recorded at least ten times. This chain connects TRBV9 to TRBJ2-3; D might be TRBD1 or TRBD2, each matching 5 bases. V was clipped by 0 bases and J by 2 bases, with 10 bases between them. This CDR3 spans 15 amino acids. In germline, CDR1 is SGDLS, CDR2 YYNGEE. As DNA, the CDR3 is TGTGCCAGCAGCGTAGTAGGGGACGACACAGATACGCAGTATTTT. Translation gives CASSVVGDDTDTQYF.

This chain joins TRBV9 and TRBJ2-1; perhaps TRBD1 as D (7 bases). Germline V gene data show CDR1 as SGDLS and CDR2 as YYNGEE. V was cut by 1 base and J by 5 bases, with 25 bases left in between. The CDR3 has 19 residues. The CDR3 DNA reads TGTGCCAGCAGCGTAACCAGGGGGGATGGGCGGGAACTCGACAATGAGCAGTTCTTC. Its protein product is CASSVTRGDGRELDNEQFF.

This chain links TRBV9 with TRBJ2-5; 10 positions match TRBD2. V dropped 4 bases and J dropped 11; count of bases not matched to a gene: 14. The CDR3 covers 15 residues. The germline gives CDR1 SGDLS, CDR2 YYNGEE. CDR3 in amino acids: CASSPGTSARNEQYF. For the CDR3, the DNA is TGTGCCAGCAGCCCCGGGACTAGCGCTCGCAATGAGCAGTACTTC.

The V and J genes are TRBV7-9 and TRBJ1-4, with no clear D. The CDR3 sequence is 16 residues long. Trimming removed 6 bases from V and 0 bases from J, with 14 bases in between. Looked up from germline, CDR1 is SEHNR and CDR2 is FQNEAQ (reference sequence). CDR3 region: CASSPQEVPTNEKLFF. The CDR3, as DNA: TGTGCCAGCAGTCCCCAGGAGGTTCCAACTAATGAAAAACTGTTTTTT.

The chain couples TRBV27 to TRBJ2-2; D may correspond to TRBD1 or TRBD2 (5 bases each). Germline CDR1 and CDR2: MNHEY and SMNVEV (reference sequence). The CDR3 consists of 15 residues. V lost 3 bases, J lost 7 bases, and 15 bases lay in between. The chain's CDR3 is CASSFRGAYGGELFF. CDR3 nucleotide sequence: TGTGCCAGCAGTTTTCGAGGGGCCTATGGCGGGGAGCTGTTTTTT.

The chain carries TRBV28 and TRBJ2-7, with TRBD2 matching 8 bases. The CDR3 runs 14 residues. V lost 6 bases, J lost 9 bases, and 13 bases stayed unmatched. Germline V gene lookup returns CDR1 MDHEN and CDR2 SYDVKM. The CDR3: CASRSGSSWVGQYF. Here the CDR3 DNA reads TGTGCCAGCAGGAGCGGGAGTTCCTGGGTGGGGCAGTACTTC. The variable domain in full, completed from reference TRBV28 and TRBJ2-7, reads DVKVTQSSRYLVKRTGEKVFLECVQDMDHENMFWYRQDPGLGLRLIYFSYDVKMKEKGDIPEGYSVSREKKERFSLILESASTNQTSMYLCASRSGSSWVGQYFGPGTRLTVT.

A single count supports this clonotype. The chain is built from TRBV12-3 or TRBV12-4 and TRBJ2-1; possible D gene TRBD2, 6 bases. V was pared by 5 bases and J by 6 bases, with 11 bases between. CDR3 length: 13 amino acids. The CDR3 DNA reads as TGTGCCAGCAGTCCGGACGGGGGCAATGAGCAGTTCTTC. Residues: CASSPDGGNEQFF.